A selection of T cell receptor beta chains follows, all from one sample in a study of vaccination and CD4 T cells after COVID-19. TCRdb re-called the PCR reads with MiXCR, one entry per CDR3 protein. The sample includes 20,000 to 30,000 distinct CDR3 sequences, roughly 46% seen only once; the top ten take 4.1%. These receptors' targets are unknown. The sequences come from CD4+ T cells from blood, cultured in vitro, collected about 7 months after SARS-CoV-2 vaccination. These receptors all come from a human donor who had recovered from COVID-19. CDR3s include the opening cysteine and the closing phenylalanine or tryptophan. A D gene is named only where the DNA matches it firmly.

CDR3aa: CASSYRRGQPQHF
v_gene: TRBV6-2/TRBV6-3
d_gene: -
j_gene: TRBJ1-5

CDR3aa: CASSDGTANTEAFF
v_gene: TRBV21-1
d_gene: -
j_gene: TRBJ1-1

CDR3aa: CASSFPGQGMYEQYF
v_gene: TRBV28
d_gene: TRBD1
j_gene: TRBJ2-7

CDR3aa: CASSVERGSTDTQYF
v_gene: TRBV2
d_gene: TRBD2
j_gene: TRBJ2-3

CDR3aa: CASDLGTSGTEQYF
v_gene: TRBV6-1
d_gene: TRBD2
j_gene: TRBJ2-7

CDR3aa: CASSLAGTYEQYF
v_gene: TRBV7-6
d_gene: -
j_gene: TRBJ2-7

CDR3aa: CASSRSPSGYGYTF
v_gene: TRBV7-2
d_gene: -
j_gene: TRBJ1-2

CDR3aa: CASSYGTSNNEQFF
v_gene: TRBV7-2
d_gene: TRBD2
j_gene: TRBJ2-1

CDR3aa: CSARQGGETEAFF
v_gene: TRBV20-1
d_gene: -
j_gene: TRBJ1-1

CDR3aa: CASSSVYTEAFF
v_gene: TRBV7-9
d_gene: -
j_gene: TRBJ1-1

CDR3aa: CASSAETAQETQYF
v_gene: TRBV6-1
d_gene: -
j_gene: TRBJ2-5

CDR3aa: CASSRLPGSNQPQHF
v_gene: TRBV19
d_gene: -
j_gene: TRBJ1-5

CDR3aa: CASSFRRTEAFF
v_gene: TRBV28
d_gene: -
j_gene: TRBJ1-1

CDR3aa: CASSTTRSIYEQYF
v_gene: TRBV28
d_gene: -
j_gene: TRBJ2-7

CDR3aa: CATSDLGSQSPHEQFF
v_gene: TRBV24-1
d_gene: -
j_gene: TRBJ2-1

CDR3aa: CASSLSPSDFRYEQFF
v_gene: TRBV7-3
d_gene: -
j_gene: TRBJ2-1

CDR3aa: CASSESRATRRQPRHF
v_gene: TRBV6-1
d_gene: -
j_gene: TRBJ1-5

CDR3aa: CASSWAVNQPQHF
v_gene: TRBV19
d_gene: -
j_gene: TRBJ1-5

CDR3aa: CASSLRLAGNEQYF
v_gene: TRBV27
d_gene: TRBD2
j_gene: TRBJ2-7

CDR3aa: CASSLQRGEQYF
v_gene: TRBV28
d_gene: -
j_gene: TRBJ2-7

CDR3aa: CASSPRQFPETQYF
v_gene: TRBV12-3/TRBV12-4
d_gene: -
j_gene: TRBJ2-5

CDR3aa: CASSLTRDTDTQYF
v_gene: TRBV10-1
d_gene: -
j_gene: TRBJ2-3

CDR3aa: CASSYSSQVGQPQHF
v_gene: TRBV6-5
d_gene: -
j_gene: TRBJ1-5

CDR3aa: CASSRAGQGYEQYF
v_gene: TRBV27
d_gene: TRBD1
j_gene: TRBJ2-7

CDR3aa: CSAEGTSGYEQYF
v_gene: TRBV20-1
d_gene: TRBD2
j_gene: TRBJ2-7

CDR3aa: CSAIPGQGLQETQYF
v_gene: TRBV20-1
d_gene: TRBD1
j_gene: TRBJ2-5

CDR3aa: CATSDTLNQPQHF
v_gene: TRBV24-1
d_gene: -
j_gene: TRBJ1-5

CDR3aa: CASGDRRVNQPQHF
v_gene: TRBV28
d_gene: -
j_gene: TRBJ1-5

CDR3aa: CASSVGEDYSNQPQHF
v_gene: TRBV2
d_gene: -
j_gene: TRBJ1-5

CDR3aa: CASSPSDGDRSTQYF
v_gene: TRBV25-1
d_gene: -
j_gene: TRBJ2-3

CDR3aa: CASSSPTDVNSPLHF
v_gene: TRBV28
d_gene: -
j_gene: TRBJ1-6

CDR3aa: CASGRGVSGANVLTF
v_gene: TRBV7-9
d_gene: -
j_gene: TRBJ2-6

CDR3aa: CASSQDGRGREGYTF
v_gene: TRBV14
d_gene: TRBD1
j_gene: TRBJ1-2

CDR3aa: CASRSGLEQPQHF
v_gene: TRBV2
d_gene: -
j_gene: TRBJ1-5

CDR3aa: CASSESGTGELFF
v_gene: TRBV10-1
d_gene: -
j_gene: TRBJ2-2

CDR3aa: CASSLVSSHQETQYF
v_gene: TRBV7-9
d_gene: -
j_gene: TRBJ2-5

CDR3aa: CASSSPRSGRGNEQFF
v_gene: TRBV7-3
d_gene: TRBD2
j_gene: TRBJ2-1

CDR3aa: CASSLRSGNTDTQYF
v_gene: TRBV7-8
d_gene: TRBD2
j_gene: TRBJ2-3

CDR3aa: CASRGWGDTQYF
v_gene: TRBV2
d_gene: -
j_gene: TRBJ2-3

CDR3aa: CASSINTGRVDSYTF
v_gene: TRBV27
d_gene: -
j_gene: TRBJ1-2

CDR3aa: CASSSQGIGETQYF
v_gene: TRBV2
d_gene: -
j_gene: TRBJ2-5

CDR3aa: CASSQVGTYEQYF
v_gene: TRBV4-1
d_gene: -
j_gene: TRBJ2-7

CDR3aa: CASSSPGQGSYEQYF
v_gene: TRBV6-5
d_gene: TRBD1
j_gene: TRBJ2-7

CDR3aa: CSARGTRGHYNEQFF
v_gene: TRBV20-1
d_gene: TRBD2
j_gene: TRBJ2-1

CDR3aa: CASSWDVTDTQYF
v_gene: TRBV27
d_gene: -
j_gene: TRBJ2-3

CDR3aa: CASSELQGGEQFF
v_gene: TRBV10-3
d_gene: -
j_gene: TRBJ2-1

CDR3aa: CASSLDRAIDQPQHF
v_gene: TRBV19
d_gene: TRBD1
j_gene: TRBJ1-5

CDR3aa: CATSDPGQGTDTQYF
v_gene: TRBV24-1
d_gene: TRBD1
j_gene: TRBJ2-3

CDR3aa: CATRRDSSYYEQYF
v_gene: TRBV15
d_gene: TRBD1
j_gene: TRBJ2-7

CDR3aa: CASSLTGTGGQYEQYF
v_gene: TRBV7-8
d_gene: TRBD1
j_gene: TRBJ2-7

CDR3aa: CASSFRQGGETQYF
v_gene: TRBV12-3/TRBV12-4
d_gene: -
j_gene: TRBJ2-5

CDR3aa: CSAYNPGGRTQYF
v_gene: TRBV20-1
d_gene: TRBD1
j_gene: TRBJ2-5

CDR3aa: CSASNSLGDTQYF
v_gene: TRBV20-1
d_gene: -
j_gene: TRBJ2-3

CDR3aa: CASSIQRERGYTF
v_gene: TRBV7-9
d_gene: -
j_gene: TRBJ1-2